This T cell receptor beta chain comes out of a study of blood T cell repertoires in COVID-19. Study information: COVID-19 samples, acute and convalescent, were from the United States, Italy and Spain. PBMCs, B-cell-depleted T cells, or T cells provided the cDNA or gDNA that made up the material.

Per the original data handling: Nucleated cell number was recorded as an estimate derived from reference gene primer amplification. Sequencing was performed with immunoSEQ multiplex PCR; in TCRdb, only in-frame clones are kept and a portion is missing. Clone size and the V and J calls come from that table; the DNA yielded D and trimming. Seen here are about 100,000 clones, about 89% observed once, and the top ten hold 0.97%. V was pared by 0 bases and J by 4 bases, with 14 bases between. Per the germline V gene, CDR1 is SGDLS and CDR2 is YYNGEE. CDR3 length: 15 residues. The sample taken for sequencing was peripheral blood. V is TRBV9 and J is TRBJ2-7; TRBD1 is a possible D gene (8 bases). This TCR derives from a man in his fifties or sixties with acute or convalescent COVID-19. In DNA, the CDR3 is TGTGCCAGCAGCGTAGAACAGGGGGAGGGATACGAGCAGTACTTC. Its translation: CASSVEQGEGYEQYF.